The 18 T cell receptor beta chains presented below share a single source sample, sequenced in a study of T cell responses to AZD1222 COVID-19 vaccine. Some clones are missing from TCRdb's copy, which holds only in-frame ones; the method was immunoSEQ multiplex PCR. The sample has about 110,000 clones, about 90% seen once. This sample comprised peripheral blood, obtained on day 0 of AZD1222 vaccination. The receptors originated from an adult in good health.

In this sample, this clone turned up a few times. The same CDR3 arises from other DNA sequences in this sample as well. The chain links TRBV24-1 to TRBJ1-5, with 8 bases fitting TRBD1. Germline lookup yields CDR1 KGHDR and CDR2 SFDVKD. CDR3 length: 15 residues. With V trimmed by 4 bases and J by 6 bases, 7 bases remained unmatched. The CDR3 DNA reads as TGTGCCACCAGTGACCCCGGGACAGGTGGTCAGCCCCAGCATTTT. It codes for CATSDPGTGGQPQHF.

J is TRBJ2-7 and V is TRBV10-2; TRBD1 is a possible D gene (5 bases). CDR1 is WSHSY and CDR2 is SAAADI in the germline V gene. This CDR3 is 15 amino acids long. Trimming stripped 5 bases from V and 6 bases from J, with 20 bases between. CDR3 nucleotide sequence: TGCGCCAGCAGTTTTTTTTGGCAGGGCCGTGTCGAGCAGTACTTC. As protein: CASSFFWQGRVEQYF.

This chain links TRBV6-5 with TRBJ1-2, with 10 bases lining up with TRBD1. This CDR3 contains 14 residues. Losses at the gene ends were 6 bases for V and 6 bases for J; bases not matched to a gene: 7. Germline CDR1 and CDR2: MNHEY and SVGAGI. For the CDR3, the DNA is TGTGCCAGCAGGGGGGACAGGGGAGCCCATGGCTACACCTTC. The encoded protein is CASRGDRGAHGYTF.

The chain uses TRBV10-3 and TRBJ2-7, with TRBD2 matching 8 bases. V shed 4 bases, J shed 3 bases, and the junction held 20 bases outside the gene matches. CDR3 length equals 19 residues. Looked up from germline, CDR1 is ENHRY and CDR2 is SYGVKD. The CDR3 loop reads CAISGGMGGSSGSYYEQYF. The CDR3 DNA sequence: TGTGCCATCAGTGGAGGAATGGGAGGGTCTAGCGGGTCGTACTACGAGCAGTACTTC.

This clone has only one observation. The CDR3 nucleotides are TGTGCCAGTAGTATGGGGCAGGGGGCAGCGGAGACCCAGTACTTC. Its translation: CASSMGQGAAETQYF. The J gene is TRBJ2-5, the V gene TRBV19; 8 positions match TRBD1. Trimming took 3 bases from V and 5 from J; bases not matched to a gene: 8. CDR1 LNHDA and CDR2 SQIVND come from the germline V gene (reference sequence). The CDR3 is 15 amino acids.

J is TRBJ1-5 and V is TRBV6-6; the D is unclear. CDR1 MNHNY and CDR2 SVGAGI come from the germline V gene (reference sequence). The CDR3 length is 15 residues. Trimming took off 6 bases at V and 2 bases at J, with 14 bases between the two ends. This CDR3 is CASSPDGRGNQPQHF. The CDR3 nucleotides are TGTGCCAGCAGCCCGGACGGTAGGGGCAATCAGCCCCAGCATTTT.

In DNA, the CDR3 is TGTGCCAGTAAGGCAGGGGGGAAGAACAGCAATCAGCCCCAGCATTTT. Its translation is CASKAGGKNSNQPQHF. The rearrangement links TRBV19 to TRBJ1-5; 7 bases line up with TRBD1. The ends lost 7 bases at V and 1 base at J; junction bases unmatched: 10. The CDR3 has 16 residues. CDR1 and CDR2 from the germline V gene are LNHDA and SQIVND (reference sequence).

J is TRBJ1-2 and V is TRBV6-6; TRBD1 matches 9 bases. From germline, CDR1 is MNHNY and CDR2 SVGAGI (reference sequence). CDR3 length: 12 amino acids. V trimming: 5 bases; J trimming: 12 bases; junction bases outside the gene matches: 7. CDR3 loop: CASSPTGTGNTF. The CDR3 DNA reads as TGTGCCAGCAGTCCCACCGGGACAGGGAACACCTTC.

This sequence joins TRBV3-1 (or the pseudogene TRBV3-2) and TRBJ1-3, with D uncertain. Trimming removed 1 base at V and 8 bases at J, with 9 bases between. This CDR3 has 13 amino acids. The germline gives CDR1 LGHDT, CDR2 YNNKEL (reference sequence). The CDR3 reads CASSQGLKDTIYF. The CDR3 DNA is TGTGCCAGCAGCCAAGGCCTGAAGGACACCATATATTTT.

CDR3 protein: CAGERLAGGKGEQYF. The CDR3, as DNA: TGTGCTGGGGAGAGGCTAGCGGGAGGAAAGGGCGAGCAGTACTTC. The chain links TRBV7-9 to TRBJ2-7, with 11 nucleotides matching TRBD2. Germline V gives CDR1 SEHNR, CDR2 FQNEAQ (reference sequence). The CDR3 loop spans 15 amino acids.

The gene calls are TRBV28 and TRBJ2-3; D uncertain. The CDR3 spans 13 residues. CDR1 is MDHEN, CDR2 SYDVKM, per germline. Trimming pared 2 bases from V and 0 bases from J, leaving 3 bases between. The CDR3 DNA reads as TGTGCCAGCAGTTTAATCAGCACAGATACGCAGTATTTT. Amino acids: CASSLISTDTQYF.

The V gene is TRBV3-1 (or the pseudogene TRBV3-2), the J gene TRBJ1-2; 8 positions match TRBD1. The CDR3 has 15 residues. Germline-derived CDR1 and CDR2 are LGHDT and YNNKEL (reference sequence). V dropped 4 bases and J dropped 4; count of bases not matched to a gene: 8. The CDR3 reads CASSRADRGSYGYTF. The CDR3 DNA reads as TGTGCCAGCAGCCGGGCTGACAGGGGTAGCTATGGCTACACCTTC.

This sequence joins TRBV14 and TRBJ1-4; 7 bases align to TRBD1. Looked up from germline, CDR1 is SGHDN and CDR2 is FVKESK. The V and J ends lost 1 base and 3 bases, in that order; junction bases with no gene match: 8. CDR3 length: 17 amino acids. The CDR3 reads CASSQVRYRGSNEKLFF. CDR3 DNA: TGTGCCAGCAGCCAAGTCCGTTACAGGGGATCTAATGAAAAACTGTTTTTT.

The table lists this clone with a count of one. This chain uses TRBV7-3 with TRBJ2-1; 10 nucleotides line up with TRBD2. Germline V gene sequence: CDR1 SGHTA, CDR2 FQGTGA. V lost 3 bases to trimming and J lost 2 bases; unmatched junction nucleotides: 1. The CDR3 is made up of 15 amino acids. The CDR3 DNA sequence: TGTGCCAGCAGCTTCGGGACTAGCGCCTACAATGAGCAGTTCTTC. It is translated as CASSFGTSAYNEQFF.

CDR3 protein: CASSKGQGIIAGVAGEQYF. The CDR3 coding sequence is TGTGCCAGCAGTAAGGGACAGGGGATAATAGCGGGAGTGGCCGGCGAGCAGTACTTC. The J gene is TRBJ2-7, the V gene TRBV28; tentative D call: TRBD1 (10 bases). Per the germline V gene, CDR1 is MDHEN and CDR2 is SYDVKM. Trimming left V 5 bases short and J 6 bases short, with 32 bases between. The CDR3 length is 19 residues. Full variable domain (remainder filled in from reference TRBV28 and TRBJ2-7): DVKVTQSSRYLVKRTGEKVFLECVQDMDHENMFWYRQDPGLGLRLIYFSYDVKMKEKGDIPEGYSVSREKKERFSLILESASTNQTSMYLCASSKGQGIIAGVAGEQYFGPGTRLTVT.

This chain connects TRBV27 to TRBJ1-5; 8 bases are shared with TRBD1. V dropped 5 bases and J dropped 7; count of bases not matched to a gene: 7. The CDR3 is 14 amino acids. In germline, CDR1 is MNHEY, CDR2 SMNVEV (reference sequence). CDR3 sequence reads: CASSPRTGRQPQHF. The DNA for the CDR3 is TGTGCCAGCAGTCCCAGGACAGGGAGGCAGCCCCAGCATTTT.

The CDR3 coding sequence is TGTGCCAGCAGCTTGGGGGCTAGCGGGACCAGCACCGGGGAGCTGTTTTTT. Its translation: CASSLGASGTSTGELFF. This sequence joins TRBV5-4 and TRBJ2-2; TRBD2 matches at 9 bases. Looked up from germline, CDR1 is SGHNT and CDR2 is YYREEE (reference sequence). The CDR3 covers 17 residues. V lost 0 bases and J lost 4; bases outside the gene matches: 7.

This chain uses TRBV29-1 with TRBJ2-7; 7 bases map to TRBD1. J lost 2 bases, V lost 5 bases, and 3 bases had no gene match. Per the germline V gene, CDR1 is SQVTM and CDR2 is ANQGSEA. The CDR3 is 12 residues long. CDR3 bases: TGCAGCGTTATGGGACAGCCCTACGAGCAGTACTTC. Its translation is CSVMGQPYEQYF.